The 7 T cell receptor beta chains listed next were all sequenced from one sample in a study of CD8 T cells in Susac syndrome. Random hexamers were used to reverse transcribe the RNA input (roughly 0.5 to 1 ug). A single record per CDR3 protein comes from TCRdb applying MiXCR to the immunoSEQ multiplex PCR reads. The table includes tens of thousands of distinct CDR3 sequences, around 96% detected once. Specimen: CD8+ T cells from PBMCs. These receptors originate from a human donor with multiple sclerosis.

V usage is TRBV30 and J usage is TRBJ2-1; D is perhaps TRBD1 or TRBD2 (5 bases each). Germline lookup yields CDR1 GTSNPN and CDR2 SVGIG (reference sequence). V dropped 0 bases and J dropped 8 bases, with 8 bases sitting between them. CDR3 length equals 12 residues. The CDR3 coding sequence is TGTGCCTGGAGTGTAGTGGGGGATGAGCAGTTCTTC. It translates to CAWSVVGDEQFF.

This clonotype was seen only once. The genes are TRBV2 and TRBJ2-7, with D possibly TRBD1 on 6 matching bases. This CDR3 is 13 amino acids long. Trimming removed 8 bases at V and 1 base at J, with 12 bases between. Germline V CDR1 and CDR2: SNHLY, FYNNEI. CDR3 sequence reads: CASRDGTSYEQYF. CDR3 bases: TGTGCCAGCCGGGACGGGACATCCTACGAGCAGTACTTC. The entire variable domain, with the rest obtained from reference TRBV2 and TRBJ2-7, is as follows: EPEVTQTPSHQVTQMGQEVILRCVPISNHLYFYWYRQILGQKVEFLVSFYNNEISEKSEIFDDQFSVERPDGSNFTLKIRSTKLEDSAMYFCASRDGTSYEQYFGPGTRLTVT.

This rearrangement joins TRBV19 to TRBJ2-7; 8 bases fit TRBD1. V lost 7 bases to trimming and J lost 0 bases; unmatched junction nucleotides: 8. This CDR3 contains 15 residues. Germline CDR1 and CDR2: LNHDA and SQIVND (reference sequence). The CDR3 here is CASTMGQGASYEQYF. Written as DNA, the CDR3 is TGTGCCAGTACCATGGGGCAGGGGGCCTCCTACGAGCAGTACTTC.

This rearrangement joins TRBV29-1 to TRBJ1-4; the D is unclear. The length of the CDR3 is 13 residues. V was cut by 6 bases and J by 0 bases, with 8 bases left in between. CDR1 SQVTM and CDR2 ANQGSEA come from the germline V gene. The CDR3 coding sequence is TGCAGCGTGTATACAGCAACTAATGAAAAACTGTTTTTT. Translated: CSVYTATNEKLFF.

The chain links TRBV10-2 to TRBJ2-1, with 8 nucleotides matching TRBD1. This CDR3 is built from 14 residues. Germline V gene sequence: CDR1 WSHSY, CDR2 SAAADI. The trim removed 4 bases at V and 3 bases at J, leaving 2 bases unmatched. CDR3 sequence (DNA): TGCGCCAGCAGTGCAGGGGGCCTCTACAATGAGCAGTTCTTC. Its protein is CASSAGGLYNEQFF.

The chain couples TRBV29-1 to TRBJ1-1; D might be TRBD1 (5 bases). V was pared by 3 bases and J by 4 bases, with 15 bases between. The CDR3 is 14 amino acids. The germline CDR1 and CDR2 sequences are SQVTM and ANQGSEA. CDR3 bases: TGCAGCGTTGAGGGGACGTGGGGGAGCACTGAAGCTTTCTTT. Translating it yields CSVEGTWGSTEAFF.

This rearrangement joins TRBV7-2 to TRBJ2-7; no definite D call. Germline V CDR1 and CDR2: SGHTA, FQGNSA. The V end was cut by 6 bases, the J end by 2 bases, with 11 bases between. This CDR3 has 13 amino acids. The CDR3 coding sequence is TGTGCCAGCAGGATCCGGTCGACCTACGAGCAGTACTTC. Protein product: CASRIRSTYEQYF.